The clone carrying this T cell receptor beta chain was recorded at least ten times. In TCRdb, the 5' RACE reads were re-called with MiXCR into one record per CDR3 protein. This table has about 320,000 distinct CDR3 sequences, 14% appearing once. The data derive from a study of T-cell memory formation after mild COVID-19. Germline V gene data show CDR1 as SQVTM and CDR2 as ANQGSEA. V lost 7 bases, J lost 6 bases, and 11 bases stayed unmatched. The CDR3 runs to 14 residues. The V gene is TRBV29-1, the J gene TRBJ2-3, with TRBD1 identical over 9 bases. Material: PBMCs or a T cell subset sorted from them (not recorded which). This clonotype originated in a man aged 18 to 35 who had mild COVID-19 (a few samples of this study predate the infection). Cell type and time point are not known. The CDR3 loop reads CSADPGQGGDTQYF. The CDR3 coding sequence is TGCAGCGCCGACCCGGGACAGGGAGGTGATACGCAGTATTTT.